This is a list of T cell receptor beta chains from one sample in a study of beta chain features in type 1 diabetes. TCRdb's table, derived via immunoSEQ multiplex PCR, lists solely in-frame clones and lacks some. The repertoire includes 970,000 or so clones, about a sixth of them detected once, and around 0.02% sits in the top ten. The sample comprised naive CD4+ T cells from blood. The receptors were sampled from a woman aged 18-29 years in good health. Each CDR3 is given with its conserved first and last residue. A D gene is named only where the DNA matches it firmly. Not every row has a clone size; where given, it reads once, few, many or a size class.

d_call,j_call,v_call,clone_size,cdr3_nt,cdr3_aa
.,TRBJ1-2,TRBV7-9,.,TGTGCCAGCAGCCCTACCCTCCGGATTGGACGGTATGGCTACACCTTC,CASSPTLRIGRYGYTF
.,TRBJ1-5,TRBV29-1,few,TGCAGCGTTGTCGGTGATAGCAATCAGCCCCAGCATTTT,CSVVGDSNQPQHF
.,TRBJ1-1,TRBV18,few,TGTGCCAGCTCAGTTCTTGGGAACACTGAAGCTTTCTTT,CASSVLGNTEAFF
TRBD1,TRBJ2-7,TRBV5-6,.,TGTGCCAGCAGCTTGGCGGGGACAGGGCTATACGAGCAGTACTTC,CASSLAGTGLYEQYF
TRBD2,TRBJ2-1,TRBV11-2,.,TGTGCCAGCAGCTTGGGCGGGAGCTCCTACAATGAGCAGTTCTTC,CASSLGGSSYNEQFF
.,TRBJ1-2,TRBV5-1,few,TGCGCCAGCAGCTTGTCAACCGACTCTGTCTATGGCTACACCTTC,CASSLSTDSVYGYTF
TRBD2,TRBJ2-2,TRBV19,.,TGTGCCAGTAGTAGCCTTCCGGGACTAGTGACGGTCGCCGGGGAGCTGTTTTTT,CASSSLPGLVTVAGELFF
.,TRBJ2-3,TRBV5-6,.,TGTGCCAGCAGCTTGGATATTGGGGGATCCGGCACAGATACGCAGTATTTT,CASSLDIGGSGTDTQYF
.,TRBJ2-2,TRBV18,.,TGTGCCAGCTCCCCCACAGAAGGCGGGGAGCTGTTTTTT,CASSPTEGGELFF
.,TRBJ2-5,TRBV5-6,few,TGTGCCAGCAGCTTGGCTAGAGGGAAGACCCAGTACTTC,CASSLARGKTQYF
TRBD2,TRBJ2-1,TRBV9,few,TGTGCCAGCAGTTCACGAACTAGCGGTTCCTACAATGAGCAGTTCTTC,CASSSRTSGSYNEQFF
.,TRBJ2-5,TRBV7-9,few,TGTGCCAGCAGCTGGCTGGGGGAGACCCAGTACTTC,CASSWLGETQYF
.,TRBJ1-2,TRBV6-5,few,TGTGCCAGCAGGAATCAGGATAACTATGGCTACACCTTC,CASRNQDNYGYTF
TRBD2,TRBJ2-3,TRBV10-3,.,TGTGCCATCCGGGAGCGGGCGGGAGGGCCAGATACGCAGTATTTT,CAIRERAGGPDTQYF
TRBD1,TRBJ2-3,TRBV2,.,TGTGCCAGCAGAACTACAGGGGGCGTATCCGATACGCAGTATTTT,CASRTTGGVSDTQYF
.,TRBJ2-3,TRBV7-9,few,TGTGCCAGCAGCTTAGGGCCTTTACTGGATACGCAGTATTTT,CASSLGPLLDTQYF
.,TRBJ2-7,TRBV21-1,few,TGTGCCAGCAGCAAGGGGCGACCAGTCTACGAGCAGTACTTC,CASSKGRPVYEQYF
TRBD2,TRBJ2-4,TRBV5-1,.,TGCGCCAGCTCCGGCGGGAGGGCCGCCAAAAACATTCAGTACTTC,CASSGGRAAKNIQYF
TRBD1,TRBJ2-7,TRBV4-2,.,TGTGCCAGCAGCCAGGATCTCGGGACAGGGACCTACGAGCAGTACTTC,CASSQDLGTGTYEQYF
.,TRBJ2-3,TRBV25-1,few,TGTGCCAGCACGGTTGCAGATACGCAGTATTTT,CASTVADTQYF
.,TRBJ2-7,TRBV5-5,few,TGTGCCAGCAGCTTGGAGGGATTGGGGTACTACGAGCAGTACTTC,CASSLEGLGYYEQYF
.,TRBJ2-3,TRBV2,few,TGTGCCAGCAGTTCACCTCCGGGACCCCGAATGGATACGCAGTATTTT,CASSSPPGPRMDTQYF
.,TRBJ1-1,TRBV5-1,.,TGCGCCAGCAGCTCCAAACAGGGTCCGAACACTGAAGCTTTCTTT,CASSSKQGPNTEAFF
.,TRBJ1-6,TRBV15,.,TGTGCCACCAGCAGAGGTTCCCCCAGTCAACCCCTCCACTTT,CATSRGSPSQPLHF
TRBD1,TRBJ2-7,TRBV7-3,.,TGTGCCAGCAGCTTAAGCGCCCAGGGGGCCTACGAGCAGTACTTC,CASSLSAQGAYEQYF
TRBD1,TRBJ1-5,TRBV28,.,TGTGCCAGCAGCCCACCACTAAGAAAGACAGGGGTCAATCAGCCCCAGCATTTT,CASSPPLRKTGVNQPQHF
.,TRBJ2-1,TRBV19,.,TGTGCCAGTAGATCGGACAACTACAATGAGCAGTTCTTC,CASRSDNYNEQFF
TRBD2,TRBJ2-7,TRBV14,few,TGTGCCAGCAGCCGCTCCATGACTAGCGGAAGCTCCTACGAGCAGTACTTC,CASSRSMTSGSSYEQYF
.,TRBJ2-4,TRBV7-2,few,TGTGCCAGCAGCTTAGTGGCGGGGGCGTCAGGGGCCAAAAACATTCAGTACTTC,CASSLVAGASGAKNIQYF
.,TRBJ2-3,TRBV7-9,few,TGTGCCAGCAAGCTTAATACGGGTACGACAGATACGCAGTATTTT,CASKLNTGTTDTQYF
.,TRBJ2-7,TRBV7-2,.,TGTGCCAGCCGGCCCTGGGCAGGGAGGTACGAGCAGTACTTC,CASRPWAGRYEQYF
.,TRBJ2-6,TRBV4-3,.,TGCGCCAGCAGCCCTTTTCAGGCTGGGGCCAACGTCCTGACTTTC,CASSPFQAGANVLTF
TRBD1,TRBJ2-2,TRBV7-2,.,TGTGCCAGCAGCTCAAAGGTCGACAGGGGCCTGAACACCGGGGAGCTGTTTTTT,CASSSKVDRGLNTGELFF
.,TRBJ2-3,TRBV15,.,TGTGCCACCAGCAGGACTAAATTTACAGATACGCAGTATTTT,CATSRTKFTDTQYF
TRBD1,TRBJ2-2,TRBV7-2,few,TGTGCCAGCAGCTGGGGACAGGGGGCTACCGGGGAGCTGTTTTTT,CASSWGQGATGELFF
TRBD1,TRBJ2-5,TRBV28,few,TGTGCCAGCAGTCCGGGACAGGCGGAGACCCAGTACTTC,CASSPGQAETQYF
.,TRBJ2-1,TRBV7-2,.,TGTGCCAGCACCTGGCGGGCGGGGGCCAATGAGCAGTTCTTC,CASTWRAGANEQFF
.,TRBJ1-4,TRBV7-9,.,TGTGCCAGTTCCTCTCAGGGGTTGCGGAAACTGTTTTTT,CASSSQGLRKLFF
TRBD1,TRBJ2-5,TRBV19,.,TGTGCCAGTAGTAGCGACAGGGGGGAGACCCAGTACTTC,CASSSDRGETQYF
.,TRBJ2-1,TRBV4-1,few,TGCGCCAGCAGCCAAGTGGTGGGAACGATCAATGAGCAGTTCTTC,CASSQVVGTINEQFF
.,TRBJ2-7,TRBV15,.,TGTGCCACCAGCAGAGATTCGTACGAGCAGTACTTC,CATSRDSYEQYF